A selection of T cell receptor beta chains follows, all from one sample in a study of shared T cell receptors in the human thymus. The method was immunoSEQ multiplex PCR; TCRdb's version includes in-frame clones alone and lacks a portion of them. The sample carries just under 550,000 clones, approximately 80% recorded once. These data were likewise used in another study, on human thymus T cells.

The sequenced material came from thymocytes. All receptors come from a boy under three years old with a congenital heart defect. Both conserved end residues are part of each CDR3. A D gene is named only where the DNA matches it firmly. Not all rows give a size; the values are once, few, many and, for expanded clones, a class.

>TRBD1|.|TRBV10-2
CASSGQGASYGYTF
>.|.|TRBV6-5
CASSYFPGTEAFF
>.|.|TRBV5-4
CASSLVTNSLTYEQYF
>TRBD2|.|TRBV25-1
CASSASGLAVSYNEQFF
>TRBD2|.|TRBV15
CATRLAGDTDTQYF
>.|.|TRBV7-8
CASSLVGDLPETQYF
>.|.|TRBV14
CASSQEVTPGNEQFF
>.|.|TRBV30
CAWSRGGQTSNQPQHF
>TRBD2|.|TRBV28
CASSLSLAEPFLSYEQYF
>TRBD2|.|TRBV4-3
CASSPTSGSVNEQFF
>.|.|TRBV7-9
CASSRGGNEQFF
>TRBD2|.|TRBV5-4
CASSWGGTSVGKNIQYF
>TRBD1|.|TRBV15
CATSRNDRGSSYEQYF
>.|.|TRBV14
CASSQWGDTEAFF
>TRBD1|.|TRBV4-1
CASSQDRNRGQHGYTF
>TRBD2|.|TRBV29-1
CSGQTSGLTDTQYF
>TRBD2|.|TRBV7-7
CASSLGPSGYNEQFF
>.|.|TRBV6-5
CASSYPLGQGRQFF
>TRBD1|.|TRBV14
CASSQGTGGLGGTLSYEQYF
>TRBD2|.|TRBV13
CASSAKLGLAGVGEQFF
>.|once|TRBV27
CASSLSLAGRYNEQFF
>.|once|TRBV2
CASRGRSSTEAFF
>TRBD2|.|TRBV30
CAWSIGLAPNRDTQYF
>.|.|TRBV27
CASSGQSSTEKLFF
>TRBD2|.|TRBV9
CASSINSGGPHEQFF
>.|few|TRBV21-1
CASSNRAAQETQYF
>TRBD2|.|TRBV14
CASSQGGRAYEQFF
>.|few|TRBV5-6
CASSFGPVEASMNTEAFF
>TRBD1|.|TRBV4-1
CASSQGGGADTQYF